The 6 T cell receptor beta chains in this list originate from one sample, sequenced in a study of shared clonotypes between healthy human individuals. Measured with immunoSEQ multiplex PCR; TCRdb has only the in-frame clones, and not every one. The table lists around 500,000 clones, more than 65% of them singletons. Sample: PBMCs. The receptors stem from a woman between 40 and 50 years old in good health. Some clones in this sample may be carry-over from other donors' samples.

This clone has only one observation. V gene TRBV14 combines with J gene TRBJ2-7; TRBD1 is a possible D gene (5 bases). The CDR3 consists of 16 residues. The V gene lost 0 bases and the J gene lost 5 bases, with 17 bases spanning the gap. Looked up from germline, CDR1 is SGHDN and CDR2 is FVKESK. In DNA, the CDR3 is TGTGCCAGCAGCCAAGATAGCAGCAGGGTTCGGCACGAGCAGTACTTC. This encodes CASSQDSSRVRHEQYF.

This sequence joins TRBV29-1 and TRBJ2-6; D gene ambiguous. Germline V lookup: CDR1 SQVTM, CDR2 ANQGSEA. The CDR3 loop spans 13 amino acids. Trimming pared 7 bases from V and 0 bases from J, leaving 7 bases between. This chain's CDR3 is CSAQISGANVLTF. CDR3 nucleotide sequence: TGCAGCGCACAGATCTCTGGGGCCAACGTCCTGACTTTC. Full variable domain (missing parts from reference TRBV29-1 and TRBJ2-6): SAVISQKPSRDICQRGTSLTIQCQVDSQVTMMFWYRQQPGQSLTLIATANQGSEATYESGFVIDKFPISRPNLTFSTLTVSNMSPEDSSIYLCSAQISGANVLTFGAGSRLTVL.

The CDR3 reads CASSTGQGGDTQYF. CDR3 in DNA: TGCGCCAGCAGCACGGGACAGGGGGGAGATACGCAGTATTTT. V usage is TRBV5-1 and J usage is TRBJ2-3, with TRBD1 matching 11 bases. The trim removed 4 bases at V and 5 bases at J, leaving 3 bases unmatched. Germline V gene lookup returns CDR1 SGHRS and CDR2 YFSETQ. The CDR3 contains 14 residues.

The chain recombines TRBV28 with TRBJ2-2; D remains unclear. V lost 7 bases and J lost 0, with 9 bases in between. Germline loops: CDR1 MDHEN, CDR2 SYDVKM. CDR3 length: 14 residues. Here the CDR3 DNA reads TGTGCCAGCAACGTACAAACGAACACCGGGGAGCTGTTTTTT. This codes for CASNVQTNTGELFF.

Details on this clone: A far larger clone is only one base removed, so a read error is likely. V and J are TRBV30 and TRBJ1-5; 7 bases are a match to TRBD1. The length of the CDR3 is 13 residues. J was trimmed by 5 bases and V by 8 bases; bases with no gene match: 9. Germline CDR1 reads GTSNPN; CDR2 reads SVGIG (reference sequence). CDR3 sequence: CARSTGADQPQHF. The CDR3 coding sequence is TGTGCCCGGTCCACAGGGGCCGATCAGCCCCAGCATTTT.

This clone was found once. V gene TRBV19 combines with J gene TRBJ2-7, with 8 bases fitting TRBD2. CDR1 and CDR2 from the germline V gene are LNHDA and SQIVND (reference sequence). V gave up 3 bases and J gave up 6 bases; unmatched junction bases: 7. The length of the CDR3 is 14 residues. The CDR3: CASSIVTSGSEQYF. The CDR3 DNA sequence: TGTGCCAGTAGTATCGTCACTAGCGGATCCGAGCAGTACTTC.